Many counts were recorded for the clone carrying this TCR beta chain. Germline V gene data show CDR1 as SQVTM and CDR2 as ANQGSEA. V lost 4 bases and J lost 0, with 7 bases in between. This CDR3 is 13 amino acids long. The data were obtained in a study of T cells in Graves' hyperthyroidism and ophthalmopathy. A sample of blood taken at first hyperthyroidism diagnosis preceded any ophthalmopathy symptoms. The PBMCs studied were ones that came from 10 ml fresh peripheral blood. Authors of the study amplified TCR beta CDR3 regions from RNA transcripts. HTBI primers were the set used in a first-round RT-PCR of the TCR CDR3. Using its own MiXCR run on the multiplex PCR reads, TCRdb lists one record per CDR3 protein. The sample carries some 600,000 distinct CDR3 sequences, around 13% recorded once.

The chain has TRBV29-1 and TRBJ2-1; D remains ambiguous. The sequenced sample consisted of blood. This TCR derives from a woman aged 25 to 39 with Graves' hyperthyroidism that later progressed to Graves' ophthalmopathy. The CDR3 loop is CSVVADSYNEQFF. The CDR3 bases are TGCAGCGTTGTGGCAGACTCCTACAATGAGCAGTTCTTC.